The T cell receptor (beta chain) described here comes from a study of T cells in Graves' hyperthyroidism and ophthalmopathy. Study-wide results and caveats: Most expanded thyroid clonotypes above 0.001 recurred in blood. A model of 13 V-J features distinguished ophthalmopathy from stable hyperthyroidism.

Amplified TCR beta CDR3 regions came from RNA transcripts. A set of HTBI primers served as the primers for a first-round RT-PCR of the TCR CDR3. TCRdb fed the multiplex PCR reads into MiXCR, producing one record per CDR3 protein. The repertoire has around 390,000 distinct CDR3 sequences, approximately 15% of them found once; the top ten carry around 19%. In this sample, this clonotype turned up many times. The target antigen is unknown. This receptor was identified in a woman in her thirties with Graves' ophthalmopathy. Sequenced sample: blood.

CDR3: CASTPGQGRRETQYF. As DNA, the CDR3 is TGTGCCAGCACCCCGGGACAGGGTCGTAGAGAGACCCAGTACTTC. The chain employs TRBV28 and TRBJ2-5; 9 nucleotides line up with TRBD1. Germline V gives CDR1 MDHEN, CDR2 SYDVKM. This CDR3 is built from 15 residues. V trimming: 7 bases; J trimming: 4 bases; junction bases outside the gene matches: 10.